This T cell receptor (beta chain) was documented in a study of blood T cells in healthy people across ages. A minimum of 5.5 micrograms of total RNA was extracted per sample. Germline V gene data show CDR1 as MRHNA and CDR2 as SNTAGT. V shed 10 bases, J shed 1 base, and the junction held 11 bases outside the gene matches. CDR3 length equals 15 residues. Together with a sample-barcoded 5' primer, a J-beta primer mix was included in a second PCR lasting about 7 to 12 cycles. Researchers report that a template-switch adaptor with 12 random nucleotides tagged each cDNA molecule. Each sample provided no less than 2.5 million CDR3-containing paired-end reads. Using its own MiXCR run on the 5' RACE reads, TCRdb lists one record per CDR3 protein. The sample records about 1.4 million distinct CDR3 sequences, around 59% being singletons.

The chain has TRBV6-4 and TRBJ1-1, with 8 bases that match TRBD1. Sequencing used blood. This TCR was sampled from a young man in good health. The CDR3 region is CANHGKGQANTEAFF. In DNA form, the CDR3 reads TGTGCCAACCACGGAAAGGGACAGGCGAACACTGAAGCTTTCTTT.